The entry that follows covers one TCR beta chain sequence. Antigen: not known. This CDR3 comprises 16 residues. Trimming removed 7 bases from V and 0 bases from J, with 21 bases in between. The germline gives CDR1 DFQATT, CDR2 SNEGSKA (reference sequence). The sample belongs to a study of CD8+CD57+ T cells in acquired aplastic anemia. Study-wide points: Patients showed no significant difference from controls in CD8+ Simpson's diversity. Overlap between patients and controls comprised 25 to 30 CD8+ CDR3 sequences.

Flow cytometry had shown expanded CD8+CD57+ cells in the patients chosen for sequencing. Both TCR beta VDJ combination and CDR3 sequence profiling were carried out. Genomic DNA was the template for this profiling. Via MiXCR, TCRdb re-called the reads, giving one row per CDR3 protein. The data contain 260,000 or so distinct CDR3 sequences, roughly half of them singletons. This TCR was sampled from a human donor with aplastic anemia. The chain employs TRBV20-1 and TRBJ1-1, with a possible D match to TRBD1 (6 bases). Sequencing input: sorted CD4+, CD8+, or CD8+CD57+ T cells (not recorded which) from PBMCs. For the CDR3, the DNA is TGCAGTGGATCGGGCAGGTTGAGGGACATGAACACTGAAGCTTTCTTT. Translated, it gives CSGSGRLRDMNTEAFF.